Shown below are 27 T cell receptor beta chains from a single sample sequenced in a study of cytomegalovirus exposure and HLA in healthy donors. The PCR made use of 60 Vbeta and 13 Jbeta primers. Clones were read by immunoSEQ multiplex PCR, and TCRdb kept only the in-frame ones, dropping some. In the table there are about 200,000 clones, around three quarters of which are singletons. The sequenced sample consisted of PBMCs. The receptors shown here come from a woman aged 25-40 years in good health and CMV-seropositive.

This clone was recorded once. The gene calls are TRBV7-2 and TRBJ2-1, with D perhaps TRBD2 (6 bases). Germline loops: CDR1 SGHTA, CDR2 FQGNSA. V was pared by 6 bases and J by 4 bases, with 16 bases between. The CDR3 contains 15 residues. CDR3 sequence (DNA): TGTGCCAGCAGGACGGTAGCGGAATCTTACAATGAGCAGTTCTTC. Encoded protein: CASRTVAESYNEQFF.

This chain links TRBV11-3 with TRBJ2-1; 10 nucleotides line up with TRBD2. V gave up 1 base and J gave up 4 bases; unmatched junction bases: 4. CDR3 length: 16 amino acids. Germline V gene sequence: CDR1 SGHNT, CDR2 YENEEA. For the CDR3, the DNA is TGTGCCAGCAGCTTAGCAGCGGGAGGGCAATACAATGAGCAGTTCTTC. This encodes CASSLAAGGQYNEQFF.

The gene calls are TRBV4-3 and TRBJ2-7; tentatively, D is TRBD1 (6 bases). Per germline, CDR1 LGHNA and CDR2 YSLEER. Trimming took off 1 base at V and 6 bases at J, with 16 bases between the two ends. This CDR3 spans 15 amino acids. DNA of the CDR3: TGCGCCAGCAGCCAAGCTCCAGGGGCCTTTCGCGAGCAGTACTTC. Protein: CASSQAPGAFREQYF.

A few counts support this clone. The V call is TRBV10-3, the J call TRBJ2-7, with TRBD1 matching 12 bases. This CDR3 region has 15 residues. CDR1 is ENHRY, CDR2 SYGVKD, per germline. Trimming removed 3 bases from V and 4 bases from J; junction bases left unmatched: 4. The chain's CDR3 is CAISDPGQGAYEQYF. CDR3 in DNA: TGTGCCATCAGTGACCCGGGACAGGGGGCGTACGAGCAGTACTTC.

The V and J genes are TRBV30 and TRBJ2-2, with 7 bases identical to TRBD2. Germline trimming cut 3 bases from V and 6 bases from J; bases unmatched to any gene: 4. There are 13 residues in the CDR3. Germline V gene lookup returns CDR1 GTSNPN and CDR2 SVGIG (reference sequence). CDR3 protein: CAWSRTSAGELFF. The CDR3 nucleotides are TGTGCCTGGAGCCGAACTAGCGCCGGGGAGCTGTTTTTT.

The chain recombines TRBV7-6 with TRBJ2-6, with 8 bases fitting TRBD2. This CDR3 comprises 17 residues. V was pared by 2 bases and J by 0 bases, with 3 bases of the junction left unmatched. Germline lookup yields CDR1 SGHVS and CDR2 FNYEAQ. CDR3 DNA sequence: TGTGCCAGCAGCTTACGGCGGGGGGCCTCTGGGGCCAACGTCCTGACTTTC. Translated: CASSLRRGASGANVLTF.

About this clone: One junction end disagrees with the germline gene, perhaps due to a read error. The chain combines TRBV19 with TRBJ2-5; 9 bases match TRBD2. CDR1 LNHDA and CDR2 SQIVND come from the germline V gene (reference sequence). There are 16 residues in the CDR3. Here the CDR3 reads CASSIGAAGGQGTQYF. Here the CDR3 DNA reads TGTGCCAGTAGTATAGGAGCAGCGGGGGGCCAAGGGACCCAGTACTTC.

This chain uses TRBV4-1 with TRBJ1-1, with TRBD1 matching 8 bases. The CDR3 is 17 residues long. Germline assignment: CDR1 MGHRA and CDR2 YSYEKL. The J segment lost 1 base and the V segment lost 0 bases, leaving 7 bases of the junction unmatched. In nucleotides, the CDR3 is TGCGCCAGCAGCCAAGATCGGCAGGGGGCAAGGAACACTGAAGCTTTCTTT. Its protein is CASSQDRQGARNTEAFF.

The chain is built from TRBV9 and TRBJ2-7; 12 bases agree with TRBD2. The CDR3 is made up of 15 amino acids. The germline V gene has CDR1 SGDLS and CDR2 YYNGEE. V shed 3 bases, J shed 4 bases, and the junction held 5 bases outside the gene matches. The CDR3 sequence: CASSAAGTSGYEQYF. CDR3 bases: TGTGCCAGCAGCGCCGCCGGGACTAGCGGGTACGAGCAGTACTTC.

The rearrangement joins TRBV7-9 to TRBJ2-7, with TRBD1 matching 9 bases. V was clipped by 5 bases and J by 6 bases; unmatched bases: 11. The CDR3 length is 15 residues. Germline V CDR1 and CDR2: SEHNR, FQNEAQ (reference sequence). CDR3 amino acids: CASSATGTGLTEQYF. In nucleotides, the CDR3 is TGTGCCAGCAGCGCTACCGGGACAGGGTTGACCGAGCAGTACTTC.

A note on this clone: An end of the junction does not agree with germline; a read error may underlie this. This rearrangement joins TRBV7-8 to TRBJ2-3, with D possibly TRBD1 on 6 matching bases. The CDR3 is made up of 12 amino acids. Germline V CDR1 and CDR2: SGHVS, FQNEAQ. CDR3 sequence (DNA): TGTGCCAGCAGCACAAACCGGGACAATCCTCTTTTT. Its translation: CASSTNRDNPLF.

The CDR3: CASSPPYTIAGEQYF. CDR3 bases: TGTGCCAGCAGTCCGCCATATACGATCGCCGGGGAGCAGTACTTC. The chain uses TRBV6-5 and TRBJ2-7; D gene uncertain. Trimming removed 5 bases at V and 7 bases at J, with 21 bases between. CDR1 MNHEY and CDR2 SVGAGI come from the germline V gene. This CDR3 is built from 15 residues.

V is TRBV30 and J is TRBJ2-7, with D tentatively TRBD2 (6 bases). This CDR3 comprises 14 residues. The germline V gene encodes CDR1 GTSNPN and CDR2 SVGIG (reference sequence). V shed 0 bases and J shed 0 bases, with 9 bases lying between them. The CDR3 DNA reads as TGTGCCTGGAGTGTGGGCGGGACCTCCTACGAGCAGTACTTC. Translated, it gives CAWSVGGTSYEQYF.

The chain employs TRBV4-2 and TRBJ1-4; 7 nucleotides match TRBD1. The CDR3 extends over 15 amino acids. With V trimmed by 0 bases and J by 8 bases, 6 bases remained unmatched. Germline loops: CDR1 LGHNA, CDR2 YNFKEQ. The DNA for the CDR3 is TGTGCCAGCAGCCAAGAAGGGGGCAGGATCGAAAAACTGTTTTTT. It codes for CASSQEGGRIEKLFF.

The chain joins TRBV7-9 to TRBJ2-7, with 10 bases that match TRBD1. J was trimmed by 5 bases and V by 4 bases; bases with no gene match: 8. Germline values: CDR1 SEHNR, CDR2 FQNEAQ (reference sequence). The CDR3 is 15 residues long. This chain's CDR3 is CASSYGTGVLHEQYF. The CDR3 DNA is TGTGCCAGCAGCTACGGGACAGGGGTTCTTCACGAGCAGTACTTC.

In its sample, this clone was seen once. As DNA, the CDR3 is TGCAGCGTTGTAGGGGTTGCTAATCAGCCCCAGCATTTT. As protein: CSVVGVANQPQHF. The chain links TRBV29-1 to TRBJ1-5; D may be TRBD1 (5 bases). This CDR3 has 13 amino acids. The germline V gene encodes CDR1 SQVTM and CDR2 ANQGSEA. V lost 4 bases and J 4 bases, leaving 11 bases between the germline ends.

The V call is TRBV5-5, the J call TRBJ1-1; TRBD1 is a possible D gene (6 bases). Trimming cost V 5 bases and J 6 bases, with 20 bases left between them. CDR1 and CDR2 (germline): SGHKS, YYEKEE (reference sequence). This CDR3 contains 15 residues. The CDR3 nucleotides are TGTGCCAGCAGGAATACAGGGAGTTTCGATCCTGAAGCTTTCTTT. This gives the protein CASRNTGSFDPEAFF.

The chain couples TRBV4-3 to TRBJ1-6; 8 bases align to TRBD1. This CDR3 region has 15 residues. V lost 3 bases to trimming and J lost 10 bases; unmatched junction nucleotides: 8. CDR1 LGHNA and CDR2 YSLEER come from the germline V gene. CDR3 DNA: TGCGCCAGCAGCCAGGACAGGGACATCAACTCACCCCTCCACTTT. Encoded protein: CASSQDRDINSPLHF.

V gene TRBV5-6 combines with J gene TRBJ1-1; weak D call: TRBD1 (5 bases). The germline V gene encodes CDR1 SGHDT and CDR2 YYEEEE. CDR3 length equals 14 residues. The V end was cut by 1 base, the J end by 1 base, with 8 bases between. The chain's CDR3 is CASSLQGKNTEAFF. CDR3 coding DNA: TGTGCCAGCAGCTTGCAGGGCAAGAACACTGAAGCTTTCTTT. Looking up the rest from reference TRBV5-6 and TRBJ1-1 gives the full variable domain: DAGVTQSPTHLIKTRGQQVTLRCSPKSGHDTVSWYQQALGQGPQFIFQYYEEEERQRGNFPDRFSGHQFPNYSSELNVNALLLGDSALYLCASSLQGKNTEAFFGQGTRLTVV.

J is TRBJ2-6 and V is TRBV5-1; no definite D call. CDR3 length: 15 amino acids. The V gene lost 5 bases and the J gene lost 0 bases, with 9 bases spanning the gap. Germline lookup yields CDR1 SGHRS and CDR2 YFSETQ. The CDR3 sequence is CASRKPYSGANVLTF. In DNA, the CDR3 is TGCGCCAGCAGAAAACCCTACTCTGGGGCCAACGTCCTGACTTTC.

The chain links TRBV7-9 to TRBJ1-1; perhaps TRBD1 as D (5 bases). The CDR3 length is 12 residues. Trimming left V 5 bases short and J 10 bases short, with 14 bases between. Germline V gene data show CDR1 as SEHNR and CDR2 as FQNEAQ (reference sequence). The CDR3 DNA sequence: TGTGCCAGCAGCCAGATGAGGAGGGGAGCTTTCTTT. Its protein product is CASSQMRRGAFF.

J is TRBJ2-5 and V is TRBV9; weak D call: TRBD1 (6 bases). CDR1 and CDR2 (germline): SGDLS, YYNGEE. V dropped 4 bases and J dropped 9 bases, with 25 bases sitting between them. CDR3 size: 16 residues. The CDR3 bases are TGTGCCAGCAGCCCACGGGACACTTTTTTGCGGCTGGCCCAGTACTTC. Translated: CASSPRDTFLRLAQYF.

The chain recombines TRBV6-5 with TRBJ1-4, with a weak D call TRBD1 (5 bases). The CDR3 consists of 14 residues. Trimming removed 1 base from V and 5 bases from J, with 8 bases in between. Germline V gives CDR1 MNHEY, CDR2 SVGAGI. As DNA, the CDR3 is TGTGCCAGCAGTTACTGGGGGGGGAATGAAAAACTGTTTTTT. Protein product: CASSYWGGNEKLFF.

This clone turned up a few times. The CDR3 DNA reads as TGTGCCAGCAGCGTAGGACAAGGCGCCCATTATGGCTACACCTTC. This gives the protein CASSVGQGAHYGYTF. V usage is TRBV9 and J usage is TRBJ1-2; D not certain. Germline values: CDR1 SGDLS, CDR2 YYNGEE. The CDR3 is 15 residues long. V lost 0 bases, J lost 5 bases, and 14 bases lay in between.

The V gene is TRBV11-2, the J gene TRBJ1-4; D ambiguous. The V and J ends lost 2 bases and 4 bases respectively, with 8 bases between them. This CDR3 is built from 14 residues. CDR1 and CDR2 from the germline V gene are SGHAT and FQNNGV. The CDR3 loop reads CASSLSRNNEKLFF. The CDR3, as DNA: TGTGCCAGCAGCTTAAGCAGGAATAATGAAAAACTGTTTTTT. Together with reference TRBV11-2 and TRBJ1-4, the CDR3 gives the full variable domain: EAGVAQSPRYKIIEKRQSVAFWCNPISGHATLYWYQQILGQGPKLLIQFQNNGVVDDSQLPKDRFSAERLKGVDSTLKIQPAKLEDSAVYLCASSLSRNNEKLFFGSGTQLSVL.

This chain uses TRBV2 with TRBJ2-3; D uncertain. CDR3 length: 11 amino acids. V was pared by 10 bases and J by 2 bases, with 7 bases between. The germline V gene has CDR1 SNHLY and CDR2 FYNNEI. The CDR3 loop is CAKSLTDTQYF. For the CDR3, the DNA is TGTGCCAAATCACTCACAGATACGCAGTATTTT.

Turning to this clone: This same CDR3 is encoded by further DNA sequences in the sample. The chain has TRBV11-3 and TRBJ2-2; D may be TRBD2 (5 bases). Trimming took off 5 bases at V and 2 bases at J, with 12 bases between the two ends. Germline CDR1 reads SGHNT; CDR2 reads YENEEA. The CDR3 loop spans 15 amino acids. The CDR3 coding sequence is TGTGCCAGCAGCCCCCGGACTGGAAACACCGGGGAGCTGTTTTTT. Its protein is CASSPRTGNTGELFF.